This TCR beta chain is drawn from a study of graft-versus-host responses after intestinal transplantation (dated by TCRdb to the early 2020s). For context, the study as a whole: Multivisceral, liver-intestinal, or isolated intestinal transplants were received by the recipients. Every recipient was given anti-thymocyte globulin induction, then maintenance tacrolimus and steroids for 3 to 4 years. Bulk TCR-beta CDR3 sequencing was used to track graft-versus-host and host-versus-graft alloreactive T cell clones in the graft, circulation and bone marrow after intestinal transplantation. To identify alloreactive clones, pre-transplant mixed lymphocyte reaction products were sequenced and compared with unstimulated pre-transplant donor and recipient T cells. Of the roughly 23 intestinal transplant recipients enrolled in the cohort, one of whom was a retransplant, 3 patients without pretransplant specimens were excluded. A peak of at least 4% donor T cells among recipient peripheral blood mononuclear cells was the definition used for donor T cell macrochimerism. Rather than going through the commercial service, samples from a few later patients were sequenced in-house on an Illumina MiSeq and processed with MiXCR. Here is what the overall study found, with its caveats: GvH clones turned up in recipient bone marrow, with some appearing earlier in ileal mucosa or blood, a pattern consistent with an intestinal mucosal origin. Conclusions were limited by the relatively low number and heterogeneity of intestinal transplant patients. Peak levels of circulating GvH clones were associated with declines in HvG clones early after transplant. In patients with donor T cell macrochimerism, the allografts had high GvH to HvG T cell clonal ratios.

About this clone itself: The antigen it binds to is not known. No much larger clone is present one base from it, and per-base qualities are unavailable.

Explained via the paper, the time point label denotes: cells obtained before transplantation from donor or recipient. CD3+CD4+ and CD3+CD8+ populations were FACS-sorted from unstimulated pre-transplant donor and recipient cells taken from spleen or lymph nodes. The library came from the immunoSEQ multiplex PCR assay. For most patients, genomic DNA was isolated with the Qiagen DNeasy Blood and Tissue Kit and shipped frozen to Adaptive Biotechnologies for TCR sequencing. For most patients, high-throughput TCR-beta CDR3 sequencing of genomic DNA was performed by Adaptive Biotechnologies. Processing in the source paper ran as follows. TCR sequencing data for 15 to 20 patients were retrieved from Adaptive's ImmunoSEQ software; a few other patients were processed with MiXCR and VDJtools. To correct CD4 versus CD8 sorting errors, any sequence found in both subsets at a frequency ratio below 5:1 was removed. CDR3 nucleotide sequences shared between donor and recipient were removed because the origin of such sequences could not be assigned. At least 2-fold expansion over unstimulated cells and a minimum CFSE-low frequency of 0.002% (template counts) or 0.001% (read counts) were required for clones to be classified as alloreactive. Clones were considered mappable if detected in sequenced pre-transplant spleen, lymph node, or MLR CFSE-low populations of the donor or recipient. The cumulative frequency of alloreactive clones was calculated as a percentage of all sequences, weighted by copy number. As stored in TCRdb, this immuneACCESS dataset retains in-frame rearrangements with V and J assigned. A fraction of the clones does not appear; measured against another copy, unresolved V genes explain less than half of the discrepancy, and the remainder lacks a known reason. Clonal size and the V and J genes are those of that table, whereas D and trimming came from the DNA. Present in this sample are 35,000 to 45,000 clones, approximately 93% of which were seen just once. The ten largest clonotypes hold about 0.23% of the sample.

V drops 4 bases and J drops 0 bases, leaving 15 bases in between. The CDR3 spans 16 residues, from the cysteine through the phenylalanine. CDR3 DNA is the only sequence kept; it has 48 bases, read in frame from the first base. As encoded in the germline V gene, CDR1 is SGHTA while CDR2 is FQGNSA. The source is a human donor who was the organ donor for an intestinal transplant. Sample: unstimulated CD4+ T cells sorted from spleen or lymph node cells, taken before transplant. The V and J segments used are TRBV7-2 and TRBJ1-2, and the D gene may be TRBD1, 6 bases matching. CDR3 region: CASSSLGGPSNYGYTF. DNA sequence: TGTGCCAGCAGCTCATTGGGGGGCCCCTCTAACTATGGCTACACCTTC.